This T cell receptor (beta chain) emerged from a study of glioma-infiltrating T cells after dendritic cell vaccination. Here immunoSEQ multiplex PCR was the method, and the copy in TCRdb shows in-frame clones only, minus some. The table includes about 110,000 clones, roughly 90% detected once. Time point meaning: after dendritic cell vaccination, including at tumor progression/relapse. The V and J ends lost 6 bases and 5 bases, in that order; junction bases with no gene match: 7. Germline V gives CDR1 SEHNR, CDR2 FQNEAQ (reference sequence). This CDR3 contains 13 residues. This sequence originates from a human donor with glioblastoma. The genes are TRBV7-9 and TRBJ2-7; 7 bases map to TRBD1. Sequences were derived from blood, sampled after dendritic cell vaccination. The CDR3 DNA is TGTGCCAGCAGTAACCGACAGGGAGACGAGCAGTACTTC. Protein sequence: CASSNRQGDEQYF. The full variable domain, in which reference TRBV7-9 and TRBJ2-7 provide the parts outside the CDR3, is DTGVSQNPRHKITKRGQNVTFRCDPISEHNRLYWYRQTLGQGPEFLTYFQNEAQLEKSRLLSDRFSAERPKGSFSTLEIQRTEQGDSAMYLCASSNRQGDEQYFGPGTRLTVT.